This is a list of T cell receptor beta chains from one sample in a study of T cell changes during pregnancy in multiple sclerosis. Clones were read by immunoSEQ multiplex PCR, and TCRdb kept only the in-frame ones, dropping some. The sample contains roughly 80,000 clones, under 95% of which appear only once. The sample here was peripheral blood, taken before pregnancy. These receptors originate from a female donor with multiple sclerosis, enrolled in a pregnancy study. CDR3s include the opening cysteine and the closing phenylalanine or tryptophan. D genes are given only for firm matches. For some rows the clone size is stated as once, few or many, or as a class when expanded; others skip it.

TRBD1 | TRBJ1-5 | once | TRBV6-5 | CASRAGTGIIQPQHF | TGTGCCAGCAGGGCGGGGACAGGGATTATTCAGCCCCAGCATTTT
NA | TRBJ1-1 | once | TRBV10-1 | CASSGLTENTEAFF | TGCGCCAGCAGTGGTTTGACAGAGAACACTGAAGCTTTCTTT
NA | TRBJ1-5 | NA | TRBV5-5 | CASSPEGNQPQHF | TGTGCCAGCAGCCCGGAGGGCAATCAGCCCCAGCATTTT
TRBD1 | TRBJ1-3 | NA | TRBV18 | CASSPRGQGAAGNTIYF | TGTGCCAGCTCACCAAGAGGACAGGGGGCGGCTGGAAACACCATATATTTT
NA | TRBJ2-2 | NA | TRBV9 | CASSAVNTGELFF | TGTGCCAGCAGCGCAGTTAACACCGGGGAGCTGTTTTTT
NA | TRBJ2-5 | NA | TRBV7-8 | CASSLGPGETQYF | TGTGCCAGCAGCTTAGGTCCGGGAGAGACCCAGTACTTC
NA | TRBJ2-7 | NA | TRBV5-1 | CASSLAAQGHEQYF | TGCGCCAGCAGCTTGGCCGCACAGGGACACGAGCAGTACTTC
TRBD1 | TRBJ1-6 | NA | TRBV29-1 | CSAGTGDNSPLHF | TGCAGCGCCGGGACAGGGGATAATTCACCCCTCCACTTT
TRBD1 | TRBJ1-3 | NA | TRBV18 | CASSPSPGTGGPNSSGNTIYF | TGTGCCAGCTCACCGTCCCCCGGGACAGGGGGCCCCAACAGCTCTGGAAACACCATATATTTT
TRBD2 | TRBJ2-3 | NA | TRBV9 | CASSVTWRGLDTQYF | TGTGCCAGCAGCGTAACCTGGCGGGGGTTAGATACGCAGTATTTT
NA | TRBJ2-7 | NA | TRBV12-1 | CASSFVTGYF | TGTGCCAGCAGCTTTGTGACGGGGTACTTC
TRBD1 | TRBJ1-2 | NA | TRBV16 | CASSQRGQGNYGYTF | TGTGCCAGCAGCCAAAGGGGACAGGGAAACTATGGCTACACCTTC
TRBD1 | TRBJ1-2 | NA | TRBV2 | CASSELGQGGDGYTF | TGTGCCAGCAGTGAATTGGGACAGGGGGGCGATGGCTACACCTTC